The present T cell receptor (beta chain) was sequenced within a study of blood T cell repertoires in COVID-19. Study-level information: Samples of COVID-19 (acute and convalescent) were obtained from the United States, Italy and Spain. Sample material is recorded as cDNA or gDNA derived from T cells, B-cell-depleted T cells, or PBMCs.

Only one count was recorded for this clone. One end of the junction does not line up with germline, which may come from a read error. Libraries were prepared by immunoSEQ multiplex PCR; TCRdb keeps only in-frame clonotypes and omits some of them. The sample comprises around 200,000 clones, about 84% of which are singletons, and about 5.6% rests with the top ten. Self-reported history from a screening survey and questionnaire set each donor's cohort. The clonotype was recovered from a man between 35 and 55 years old with acute COVID-19. Sequences were obtained from PBMCs or T cells enriched from blood (not recorded which).

In nucleotides, the CDR3 is TGTGCCAGCAGTTACTCGACGGACGGGGGAGGTTCCGACTTT. The encoded protein is CASSYSTDGGGSDF. The chain has TRBV6-5 and TRBJ1-1, with D tentatively TRBD1 (5 bases). The length of the CDR3 is 14 residues. Germline values: CDR1 MNHEY, CDR2 SVGAGI.